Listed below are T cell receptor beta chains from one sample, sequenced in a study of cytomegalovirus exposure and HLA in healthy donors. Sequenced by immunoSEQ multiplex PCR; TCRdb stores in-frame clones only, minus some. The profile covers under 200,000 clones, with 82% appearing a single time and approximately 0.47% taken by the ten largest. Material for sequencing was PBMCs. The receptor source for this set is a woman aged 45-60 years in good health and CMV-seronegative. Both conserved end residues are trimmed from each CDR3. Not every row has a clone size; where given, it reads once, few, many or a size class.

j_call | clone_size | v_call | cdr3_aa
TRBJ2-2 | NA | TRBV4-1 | ASSQVLNDRVFTGELF
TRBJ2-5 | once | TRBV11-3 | ASSLSGYQETQY
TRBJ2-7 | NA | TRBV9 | ASSPQATSGAGEQY
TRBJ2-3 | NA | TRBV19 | ASSWRGSSTDTQY
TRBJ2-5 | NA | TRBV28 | ASTLQGTSYQETQY
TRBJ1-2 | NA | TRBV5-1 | ASSFLHWGGRANYGYT
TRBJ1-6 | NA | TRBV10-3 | AIRDTGSNSPLH
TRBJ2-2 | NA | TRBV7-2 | ASSPVLGALGELF
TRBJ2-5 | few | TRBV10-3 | AISEDRSGETQY
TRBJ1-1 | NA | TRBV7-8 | ASSLGQGRTEAF
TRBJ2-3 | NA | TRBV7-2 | ASSLAGTDRTDTQY
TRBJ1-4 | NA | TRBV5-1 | ASSFGAQGYEKLF
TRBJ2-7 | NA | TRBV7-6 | ASSPLQGTYEQY
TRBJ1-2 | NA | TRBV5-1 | ASSDPGRNYGYT
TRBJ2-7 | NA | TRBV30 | AWSVGQGKYEQY
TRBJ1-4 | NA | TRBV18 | ASSPRSGGEEKLF
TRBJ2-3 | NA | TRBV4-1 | ASSRWRPSGPRTDTQY
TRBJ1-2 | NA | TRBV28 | ASGLPWYGYT
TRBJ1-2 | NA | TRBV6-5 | ASSDRARDGYT
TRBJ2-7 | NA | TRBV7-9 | ASSLAAGYEQY
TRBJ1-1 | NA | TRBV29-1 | SVGNRVNTEAF
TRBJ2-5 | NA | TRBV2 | ASIGVMDRTQETQY
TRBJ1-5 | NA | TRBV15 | ATSRGTLKNQPQH
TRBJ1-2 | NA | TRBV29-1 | SVEVTGDGYT